This paragraph reports one T cell receptor beta chain. Its antigen is still unknown. The data were taken from a study of CD8+ T cells in alopecia areata. The authors extracted RNA and reverse transcribed it into cDNA as the sequencing template. The assay was immunoSEQ multiplex PCR, and TCRdb's table has in-frame clones only and misses some. The data hold over 100,000 clones, with about three fifths observed a single time. The CDR3 loop spans 14 amino acids. In germline, CDR1 is KGHSH, CDR2 LQKENI. Trimming stripped 3 bases from V and 6 bases from J, with 14 bases between. As for treatment: oral pan-JAK inhibitor, 5-10 mg twice daily. Study findings and constraints: The study also sequences resident alphabeta T cells of normal skin in scalp samples. Compared with normal scalp, lesional scalp had higher clonality and more expanded CD8+ clones. Tofacitinib did not eliminate many expanded lesional clones from scalp or blood. Expanded CD8+ clones among the top 100, as well as scalp clonality, were significantly decreased by tofacitinib.

The V call is TRBV18, the J call TRBJ1-2; D is possibly TRBD1 (6 bases). This specimen was CD8+ T cells sorted from blood, taken at week 24, from a patient treated with tofacitinib. The sequence was obtained from a human donor with alopecia areata. The CDR3 DNA reads TGTGCCAGCTCACCGATCACAGGGAAGGATGGCTACACCTTC. Translating gives CASSPITGKDGYTF.